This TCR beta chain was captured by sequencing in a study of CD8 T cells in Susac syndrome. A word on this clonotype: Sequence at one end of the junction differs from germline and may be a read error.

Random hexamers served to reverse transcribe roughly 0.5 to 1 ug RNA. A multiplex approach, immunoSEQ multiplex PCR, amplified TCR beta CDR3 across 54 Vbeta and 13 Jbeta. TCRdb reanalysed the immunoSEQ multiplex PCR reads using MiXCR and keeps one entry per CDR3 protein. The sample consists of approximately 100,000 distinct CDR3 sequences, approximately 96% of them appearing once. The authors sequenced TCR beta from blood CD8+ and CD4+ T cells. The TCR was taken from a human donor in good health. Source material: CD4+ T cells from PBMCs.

CDR3 nucleotides: TGTGTCACCGGTCCCGGGACAGGGTACTACAATGAGCAGTTCTTC. This codes for CVTGPGTGYYNEQFF. The V and J genes are TRBV24-1 and TRBJ2-1; 9 positions agree with TRBD1. The CDR3 length is 15 residues. The germline V gene has CDR1 KGHDR and CDR2 SFDVKD.